Each of the 17 T cell receptor beta chains below was sequenced from the same sample in a study of tumor and adjacent non-tumor tissue in lung cancer. No cell sorting was done before RNA was extracted from the tissue. The library came from three nested PCR rounds adapted from ARM-PCR protocols. TCRdb passed the multiplex PCR reads through MiXCR, listing each CDR3 protein once. Among 100,000 to 120,000 distinct CDR3 sequences, over 75% were seen once, and the ten largest hold 20% to 25%. The sequenced sample was lung tumor tissue. These receptors came from a man in his sixties or seventies with non-small cell lung cancer.

About this clonotype itself: The germline gene is not matched at one end of the junction; a read error may be the cause. The rearrangement joins TRBV6-2 or TRBV6-3 to TRBJ2-1; TRBD2 agrees at 16 bases. Germline CDR1 MNHEY, CDR2 SVGEGT. The CDR3 has 19 residues. The CDR3 DNA follows: TGTGCCAGCAGTCACGCCGGGACTAGCGGGAGGGCCTTGCGGAATGAGCAGTTATTC. It is translated as CASSHAGTSGRALRNEQLF.

Concerning this clonotype itself: At one of its ends the junction is not consistent with the germline gene, which may arise from a read error. V and J are TRBV11-3 and TRBJ2-2; TRBD2 aligns across 10 bases. The length of the CDR3 is 16 residues. Per germline, CDR1 SGHNT and CDR2 YENEEA. CDR3 sequence: CASSGRALAGARELFF. As DNA, the CDR3 is TGTGCAAGCAGTGGCCGGGCGCTAGCGGGGGCCAGGGAGCTGTTTTTT.

The V and J genes are TRBV10-3 and TRBJ2-2; no definite D call. With 7 bases removed from V and 5 bases from J, the gap between germline ends came to 20 bases. This CDR3 is 16 amino acids long. The germline V gene has CDR1 ENHRY and CDR2 SYGVKD. CDR3: CAITGQAVPGTGELFF. CDR3 DNA: TGTGCCATCACTGGGCAGGCTGTCCCGGGTACCGGGGAGCTGTTTTTT.

This clonotype has just one count. V is TRBV6-5 and J is TRBJ2-5, with D perhaps matching TRBD2 (5 bases). Trimming removed 3 bases from V and 7 bases from J, with 18 bases in between. The CDR3 is made up of 15 amino acids. Germline CDR1 reads MNHEY; CDR2 reads SVGAGI. CDR3 sequence (DNA): TGTGCCAGCAGTTATAACGGTCCGGGAACTGGGACCCAGTACTTC. It codes for CASSYNGPGTGTQYF.

As to this clonotype: One end of the junction does not line up with germline, which may come from a read error. The chain uses TRBV18 and TRBJ1-4; 8 nucleotides line up with TRBD1. Per the germline V gene, CDR1 is KGHSH and CDR2 is LQKENI. The CDR3 totals 15 residues. CDR3 in DNA: TGTGCCAACTCACCGCCGGGACAGGAAAATGAAAAACTGTTTTTT. Translated, it gives CANSPPGQENEKLFF.

The chain uses TRBV11-3 and TRBJ2-3, with 13 bases identical to TRBD2. The CDR3 has 17 amino acids. The germline V gene has CDR1 SGHNT and CDR2 YENEEA. This CDR3 reads CPNSQGLAGSGSDTQYF. The CDR3 DNA follows: TGTCCCAACAGCCAGGGACTAGCGGGGTCGGGATCAGATACGCAGTATTTT.

A word on this clonotype: A much larger clone is a single base away; this may be a read error. The chain has TRBV11-2 and TRBJ2-1; TRBD2 might be the D (6 bases). The CDR3 sequence is 16 residues long. V was cut by 5 bases and J by 7 bases, with 21 bases left in between. In germline, CDR1 is SGHAT, CDR2 FQNNGV. The CDR3 nucleotides read TGTGCCAGCAGCCCAAGACTAGTGGGAGGAGGAAATGAGCAGTTCTTC. This translates into CASSPRLVGGGNEQFF.

On this clonotype: A read error may produce the germline difference seen at one junction end. V and J are TRBV11-2 and TRBJ2-7, with D hard to call. From germline, CDR1 is SGHAT and CDR2 FQNNGV. The CDR3 is made up of 12 amino acids. This CDR3 reads CASSLHYYEQYF. The CDR3, as DNA: TGTGCCAGCAGTTTGCACTACTACGAGCAATACTTC.

This clonotype appeared many times. V gene TRBV29-1 combines with J gene TRBJ2-7; no definite D call. CDR1 and CDR2 (germline): SQVTM, ANQGSEA. This CDR3 contains 12 residues. V dropped 7 bases and J dropped 5 bases, with 15 bases sitting between them. CDR3 nucleotides: TGCAGCGCCAGACGTGGGGTCGACGAGCAGTACTTC. Its translation: CSARRGVDEQYF.

To note about this clonotype: An end of the junction differs from the germline gene, which may be a read error. This chain connects TRBV20-1 to TRBJ1-3; possible D gene TRBD1, 6 bases. The CDR3 length is 16 residues. Germline V lookup: CDR1 DFQATT, CDR2 SNEGSKA (reference sequence). The chain's CDR3 is CSARDRIAGEKDTLYF. The CDR3 DNA sequence: TGCAGTGCTAGAGATCGGATAGCAGGGGAGAAAGACACCTTATATTTT.

As for this clonotype: A much larger clonotype is one base distant, so this may be a read error. V and J are TRBV28 and TRBJ2-3, with 7 bases lining up with TRBD1. This CDR3 has 15 amino acids. Germline V gene sequence: CDR1 MDHEN, CDR2 SYDVKM. The CDR3 loop reads CSSRFTGVRTDTQYF. CDR3 sequence (DNA): TGTTCCAGCAGATTTACAGGGGTTAGGACAGATACGCAGTATTTT.

Remarks on this clonotype: Its ends do not fully match the called genes, so a read error is possible. The J gene is TRBJ2-1, the V gene TRBV29-1; TRBD1 agrees at 8 bases. This CDR3 region has 18 residues. Germline CDR1 reads SQVTM; CDR2 reads ANQGSEA. CDR3 loop: CNVELLQGQESGYNEQFF. Written as DNA, the CDR3 is TGCAACGTTGAACTGCTTCAGGGACAGGAAAGTGGATACAATGAGCAGTTCTTC.

With respect to this clonotype: This clone may be a read error of a much larger clone one base away. The V gene is TRBV28, the J gene TRBJ1-2; D may be TRBD1 (6 bases). The germline gives CDR1 MDHEN, CDR2 SYDVKM. The CDR3 is 17 residues long. CDR3 region: CAISFSDSRERLTGYTF. The CDR3, as DNA: TGTGCCATCAGTTTTTCGGACAGTAGGGAGCGGCTAACTGGCTACACCTTC.

Regarding this clonotype: Germline is not matched at one junction end, which may reflect a read error. The chain uses TRBV29-1 and TRBJ2-1; D is possibly TRBD2 (6 bases). CDR1 SQVTM and CDR2 ANQGSEA come from the germline V gene. This CDR3 has 14 amino acids. This CDR3 reads CRAEGWRGEDEQFF. CDR3 DNA sequence: TGCAGGGCTGAAGGGTGGAGAGGGGAGGATGAGCAGTTCTTT.

Worth noting for this clonotype: This may stem from a read error, because a much larger clone lies one nucleotide away. V usage is TRBV28 and J usage is TRBJ2-7; D may be TRBD1 or TRBD2 (5 bases each). V dropped 6 bases and J dropped 9 bases, with 18 bases sitting between them. This CDR3 contains 13 residues. Germline V gene lookup returns CDR1 MDHEN and CDR2 SYDVKM. The CDR3 is CASRWQIRERQYF. The CDR3 DNA follows: TGTGCCAGCAGGTGGCAAATCAGGGAGCGGCAGTACTTC.

This clonotype was observed at least ten times. The rearrangement links TRBV7-8 to TRBJ2-2; D tentatively fits TRBD1 or TRBD2 (5 bases each). Between the trimmed V and J ends, which lost 1 base and 6 bases, there was a span of 9 bases. The CDR3 consists of 14 residues. CDR1 is SGHVS and CDR2 is FQNEAQ in the germline V gene. CDR3 loop: CASSLGWGSGELFF. In DNA form, the CDR3 reads TGTGCCAGCAGCTTAGGGTGGGGGTCCGGGGAGCTGTTTTTT.

The rearrangement joins TRBV10-3 to TRBJ2-7; D might be TRBD2 (6 bases). Trimming pared 7 bases from V and 3 bases from J, leaving 13 bases between. The V gene's germline CDR1 is ENHRY and CDR2 SYGVKD. The CDR3 totals 13 residues. CDR3 protein: CAIKQEEGYEQYF. The CDR3 region has the DNA TGTGCCATCAAACAGGAGGAGGGCTACGAGCAGTACTTC.